Below, 19 T cell receptor beta chains from the same sample are listed, as sequenced in a study of cytomegalovirus exposure and HLA in healthy donors. Both 60 Vbeta primers and 13 Jbeta primers went into the PCR. TCRdb's table, derived via immunoSEQ multiplex PCR, lists solely in-frame clones and lacks some. This sample has roughly 130,000 clones; approximately 80% occur once, and the top ten carry less than 3.5%. Source material: PBMCs. These receptors were obtained from a man aged 50 to 60 in good health and CMV-seronegative.

The chain recombines TRBV30 with TRBJ2-3; the D is unclear. The ends were cut back, 2 bases at V and 2 bases at J, with 5 bases in the middle. The CDR3 covers 12 residues. Germline lookup yields CDR1 GTSNPN and CDR2 SVGIG (reference sequence). DNA of the CDR3: TGTGCCTGGAGTATCATCACAGATACGCAGTATTTT. It codes for CAWSIITDTQYF.

The chain links TRBV6-1 to TRBJ2-1; perhaps TRBD2 as D (5 bases). Trimming cost V 6 bases and J 0 bases, with 9 bases left between them. The CDR3 loop spans 14 amino acids. Germline V gene lookup returns CDR1 MNHNS and CDR2 SASEGT. CDR3: CASSAGHSYNEQFF. For the CDR3, the DNA is TGTGCCAGCAGCGCGGGCCACTCCTACAATGAGCAGTTCTTC.

V usage is TRBV4-1 and J usage is TRBJ2-3, with 7 bases aligning to TRBD2. Germline V gene lookup returns CDR1 MGHRA and CDR2 YSYEKL. The CDR3 has 14 residues. Trimming took 3 bases from V and 6 from J; bases not matched to a gene: 6. The CDR3 DNA reads as TGCGCCAGCAGCCAGACTAGCTTTCTGGATACGCAGTATTTT. The encoded protein is CASSQTSFLDTQYF.

This chain uses TRBV19 with TRBJ2-1; 10 nucleotides agree with TRBD2. The J segment lost 0 bases and the V segment lost 2 bases, leaving 10 bases of the junction unmatched. The CDR3 contains 19 residues. From germline, CDR1 is LNHDA and CDR2 SQIVND (reference sequence). CDR3 protein: CASSILAGGLQGSYNEQFF. In DNA form, the CDR3 reads TGTGCCAGTAGTATATTAGCGGGGGGTCTCCAGGGCTCCTACAATGAGCAGTTCTTC.

The V call is TRBV7-9, the J call TRBJ2-1; no clear D gene. The CDR3 length is 13 residues. V dropped 5 bases and J dropped 8 bases, with 13 bases sitting between them. Germline CDR1 SEHNR, CDR2 FQNEAQ (reference sequence). DNA for the CDR3: TGTGCCAGCAGCAATTCCCTCCGCGATGAGCAGTTCTTC. Translating gives CASSNSLRDEQFF.

The chain couples TRBV11-2 to TRBJ1-2, with a possible D match to TRBD1 (6 bases). The CDR3 length is 15 residues. Per germline, CDR1 SGHAT and CDR2 FQNNGV. V was clipped by 0 bases and J by 6 bases, with 14 bases between them. The CDR3 bases are TGTGCCAGCAGCTTAGATTATGGCAGGGGCCATGGCTACACCTTC. It specifies CASSLDYGRGHGYTF.

The chain employs TRBV6-5 and TRBJ1-1; D is unclear. This CDR3 comprises 15 residues. The V end was cut by 0 bases, the J end by 3 bases, with 11 bases between. Germline values: CDR1 MNHEY, CDR2 SVGAGI. CDR3 sequence reads: CASSYSRQTDTEAFF. The CDR3, as DNA: TGTGCCAGCAGTTACTCCAGGCAGACGGACACTGAAGCTTTCTTT.

This clone was seen a few times. The chain has TRBV2 and TRBJ1-1; D is possibly TRBD1 (5 bases). V gave up 4 bases and J gave up 2 bases, with 17 bases separating them. The CDR3 totals 16 residues. Germline values: CDR1 SNHLY, CDR2 FYNNEI. The CDR3 reads CASSVGGLRGNTEAFF. Written as DNA, the CDR3 is TGTGCCAGCAGTGTGGGTGGGTTAAGGGGAAACACTGAAGCTTTCTTT.

V gene TRBV30 combines with J gene TRBJ1-4, with D uncertain. This CDR3 region has 13 residues. V was pared by 8 bases and J by 3 bases, with 13 bases between. Per germline, CDR1 GTSNPN and CDR2 SVGIG (reference sequence). The CDR3 loop is CALLPRANEKLFF. The CDR3 DNA reads TGTGCCCTCCTCCCCCGGGCTAATGAAAAACTGTTTTTT.

This CDR3 reads CASPDLRRGGWTGELFF. The CDR3, as DNA: TGTGCCAGCCCGGATTTACGGCGGGGGGGCTGGACCGGGGAGCTGTTTTTT. J is TRBJ2-2 and V is TRBV7-9, with 9 nucleotides matching TRBD2. After removal of 8 bases from V and 5 bases from J, the junction contained 15 bases not matched to a gene. Germline V lookup: CDR1 SEHNR, CDR2 FQNEAQ (reference sequence). The CDR3 is 17 residues long.

The gene calls are TRBV16 and TRBJ1-2; 9 positions match TRBD1. V trimming: 4 bases; J trimming: 7 bases; junction bases outside the gene matches: 10. Germline-derived CDR1 and CDR2 are KGHSY and FQNENV. The CDR3 is 15 residues long. Here the CDR3 DNA reads TGTGCCAGCAGCCCTTCCGGGACAGGGACAGGTGGCTACACCTTC. Translation: CASSPSGTGTGGYTF.

This clone came up a few times. V usage is TRBV6-5 and J usage is TRBJ1-5; D not resolved. V gave up 5 bases and J gave up 0 bases, with 11 bases separating them. The germline V gene has CDR1 MNHEY and CDR2 SVGAGI. The CDR3 extends over 15 amino acids. DNA for the CDR3: TGTGCCAGCAGTCCGAAAGCATATAGCAATCAGCCCCAGCATTTT. The encoded protein is CASSPKAYSNQPQHF.

This clone appeared a few times. The chain uses TRBV7-2 and TRBJ2-5, with no clear D. Germline V gene sequence: CDR1 SGHTA, CDR2 FQGNSA. V dropped 6 bases and J dropped 5 bases, with 10 bases sitting between them. The CDR3 totals 12 residues. CDR3 nucleotide sequence: TGTGCCAGCAGACTAAAGACGGAGACCCAGTACTTC. It yields the protein CASRLKTETQYF.

The V call is TRBV2, the J call TRBJ1-1, with TRBD1 as a possible D gene (6 bases). V gave up 8 bases and J gave up 8 bases, with 12 bases separating them. Germline lookup yields CDR1 SNHLY and CDR2 FYNNEI. The length of the CDR3 is 11 residues. CDR3 nucleotides: TGTGCCAGCCAGGTTAGGGGGGAAGCTTTCTTT. Protein product: CASQVRGEAFF.

The chain carries TRBV15 and TRBJ2-2; 10 bases map to TRBD1. J gave up 5 bases and V 0 bases, and 18 bases lay outside the gene matches. The CDR3 sequence is 21 residues long. CDR1 and CDR2 from the germline V gene are LNHNV and YYDKDF (reference sequence). CDR3 sequence (DNA): TGTGCCACCAGCAGAGACCGGGGGCCCATCCGCCGGGACAGGGGAACCGGGGAGCTGTTTTTT. Translation: CATSRDRGPIRRDRGTGELFF.

This clone was seen just once. J is TRBJ1-2 and V is TRBV6-5; D unresolved. The CDR3 runs to 14 residues. V was cut by 6 bases and J by 7 bases, with 18 bases left in between. The germline V gene encodes CDR1 MNHEY and CDR2 SVGAGI. The DNA of the CDR3 is TGTGCCAGCAGATCCCGAGAGGGCGTGGTTGGCTACACCTTC. This gives the protein CASRSREGVVGYTF.

The chain uses TRBV11-2 and TRBJ2-2; 10 nucleotides align to TRBD2. V was clipped by 5 bases and J by 7 bases; unmatched bases: 7. The V gene's germline CDR1 is SGHAT and CDR2 FQNNGV. This CDR3 is 15 amino acids long. The CDR3 DNA follows: TGTGCCAGCAGCCGTAGCGGGGGGTACGGCGGGGAGCTGTTTTTT. This translates into CASSRSGGYGGELFF.

Points on this clone: No conserved phenylalanine or tryptophan is present at the end of the CDR3, so a read error is the likely explanation. The DNA is omitted, as the CDR3 cannot be located on it reliably, and the CDR3 follows TCRdb's listing. The V call is TRBV21-1, the J call TRBJ2-7; TRBD2, as called in the table, went unchecked against the DNA. TRBV21-1 is assigned pseudogene status. The CDR3 is 11 amino acids in total, end residues counted. The CDR3 is CASSQGTGSLS.

This chain links TRBV19 with TRBJ1-1; possibly TRBD1 for D (5 bases). CDR1 and CDR2 from the germline V gene are LNHDA and SQIVND (reference sequence). The CDR3 sequence is 13 residues long. Deletions cut 5 bases from V and 3 bases from J, with 10 bases between. CDR3 DNA sequence: TGTGCCAGTAGTCCCGGACAACACACTGAAGCTTTCTTT. Protein sequence: CASSPGQHTEAFF.